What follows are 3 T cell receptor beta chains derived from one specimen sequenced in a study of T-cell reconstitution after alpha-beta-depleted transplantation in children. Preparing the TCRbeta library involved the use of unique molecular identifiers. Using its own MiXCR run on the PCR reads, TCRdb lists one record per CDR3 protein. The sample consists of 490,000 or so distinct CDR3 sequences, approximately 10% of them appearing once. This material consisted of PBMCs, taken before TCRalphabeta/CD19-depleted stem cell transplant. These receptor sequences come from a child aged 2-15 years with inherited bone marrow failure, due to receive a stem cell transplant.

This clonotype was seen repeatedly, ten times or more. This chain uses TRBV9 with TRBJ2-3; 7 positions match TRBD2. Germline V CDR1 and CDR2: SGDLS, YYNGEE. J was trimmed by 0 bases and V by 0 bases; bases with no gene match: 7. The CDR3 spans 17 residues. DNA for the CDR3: TGTGCCAGCAGCGTAGGGGGTTGGGGAGGGAGCACAGATACGCAGTATTTT. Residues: CASSVGGWGGSTDTQYF.

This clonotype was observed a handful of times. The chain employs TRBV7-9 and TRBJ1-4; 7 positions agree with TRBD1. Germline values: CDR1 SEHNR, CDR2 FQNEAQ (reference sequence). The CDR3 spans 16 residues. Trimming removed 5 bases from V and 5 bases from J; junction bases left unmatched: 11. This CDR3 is CASSPPGTVQNEKLFF. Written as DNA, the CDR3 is TGTGCCAGCAGCCCCCCAGGGACAGTTCAGAATGAAAAACTGTTTTTT.

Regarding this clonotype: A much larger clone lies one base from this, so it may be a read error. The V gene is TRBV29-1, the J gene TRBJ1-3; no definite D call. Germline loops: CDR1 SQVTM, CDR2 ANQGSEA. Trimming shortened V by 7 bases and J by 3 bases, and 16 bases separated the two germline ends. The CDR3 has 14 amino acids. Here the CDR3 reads CSAVEDRYGNTIYF. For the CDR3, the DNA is TGCAGCGCTGTCGAGGACCGCTATGGAAACACCATATATTTT.